This TCR beta chain was identified in a study of somatic reversion in DOCK8 deficiency (dated by TCRdb to 2018 to 2021). At the level of the whole study: The study compared T cell receptor beta repertoires of DOCK8-deficient patients, DOCK8-revertant patients and healthy volunteers. The ways in which somatic reversion of pathogenic DOCK8 variants alters lymphocyte differentiation and function in DOCK8 deficiency were investigated. The DOCK8-deficient patients included in the study had been previously reported.

Libraries were constructed by multiplex PCR. TRB libraries were generated by one-step amplicon PCR from approximately 0.095 ug genomic DNA using EuroClonality-NGS primers. Sequencing of the TRB amplicons was carried out on Illumina MiSeq instruments using 2 x 250 bp version 2 chemistry. Per the original workflow: IMGT/HighV-QUEST was used for primary TRB sequence analysis and V(D)J annotation. Once nonfunctional clones had been removed and the data downsampled for comparisons between samples, VDJtools was used to evaluate repertoire diversity and composition. The public reads were run again by TCRdb, first through fastp at Q25 and then through MiXCR, and only productive beta chains were kept. CDR3 protein sequences are deduplicated, and each keeps its most common genes and DNA. TCRdb assigned the V and J calls; the authors' analysis was not used. This sample comprises some 4,100 distinct CDR3 sequences, about 22% of them detected only once. The top ten hold about 9.7% of the sample.

The healthy control blood was obtained from volunteer donors, who were supplied by blood services in Australia and France. Genomic DNA for TCR repertoire analysis was extracted from either whole blood samples or PBMCs. General study outcomes and caveats: The methods did not state, for each individual sample, whether the source material was whole blood or PBMCs.

On this clonotype itself: This clone's antigen is unknown. Base qualities were left out, and no much larger clone turns up one base away.

Spanning cysteine to phenylalanine, the CDR3 consists of 13 amino acids. The entry retains the CDR3 DNA only, 39 bases that are in frame from base 1. Trimming at the junction amounts to 3 bases on V and 1 base on J, and the germline ends lie 6 bases apart. The germline V gene (reference sequence) yields LNHDA for CDR1 and SQIVND for CDR2. The sequencing sample was made of peripheral blood. The TCR originated in a human donor in good health. The chain links TRBV19 with TRBJ1-2, with TRBD1 perhaps the D gene, on 5 matching bases. The sequence in DNA is TGTGCCAGTAGTATGGGGGTTAACTATGGCTACACCTTC. Its protein is CASSMGVNYGYTF.